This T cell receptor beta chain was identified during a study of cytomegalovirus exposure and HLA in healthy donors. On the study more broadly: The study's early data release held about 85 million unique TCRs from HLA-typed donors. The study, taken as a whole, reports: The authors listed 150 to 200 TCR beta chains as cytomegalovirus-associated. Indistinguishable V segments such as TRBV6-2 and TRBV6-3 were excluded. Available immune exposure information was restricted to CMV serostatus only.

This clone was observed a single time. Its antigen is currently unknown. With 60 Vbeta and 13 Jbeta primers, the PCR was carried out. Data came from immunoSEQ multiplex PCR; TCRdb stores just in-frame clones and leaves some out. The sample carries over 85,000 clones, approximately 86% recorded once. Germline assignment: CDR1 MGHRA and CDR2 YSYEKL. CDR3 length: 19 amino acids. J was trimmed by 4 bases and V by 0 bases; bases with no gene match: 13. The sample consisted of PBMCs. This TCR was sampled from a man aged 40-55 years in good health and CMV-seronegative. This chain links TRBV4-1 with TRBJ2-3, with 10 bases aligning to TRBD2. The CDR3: CASSQDLGGLARGADTQYF. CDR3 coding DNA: TGCGCCAGCAGCCAAGATCTCGGGGGACTAGCGAGGGGAGCAGATACGCAGTATTTT.